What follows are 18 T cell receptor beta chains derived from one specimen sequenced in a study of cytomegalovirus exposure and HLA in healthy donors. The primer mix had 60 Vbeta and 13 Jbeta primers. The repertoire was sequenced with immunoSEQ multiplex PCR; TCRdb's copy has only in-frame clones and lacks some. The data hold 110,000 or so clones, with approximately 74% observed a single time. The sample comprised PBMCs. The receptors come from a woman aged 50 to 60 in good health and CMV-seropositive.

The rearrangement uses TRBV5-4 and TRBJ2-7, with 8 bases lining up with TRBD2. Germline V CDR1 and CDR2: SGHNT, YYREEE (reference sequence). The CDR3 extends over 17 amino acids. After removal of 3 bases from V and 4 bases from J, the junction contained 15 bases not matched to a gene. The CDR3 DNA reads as TGTGCCAGCAGCTCCGAAATCTTAGGTAGCGGGGCATACGAGCAGTACTTC. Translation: CASSSEILGSGAYEQYF.

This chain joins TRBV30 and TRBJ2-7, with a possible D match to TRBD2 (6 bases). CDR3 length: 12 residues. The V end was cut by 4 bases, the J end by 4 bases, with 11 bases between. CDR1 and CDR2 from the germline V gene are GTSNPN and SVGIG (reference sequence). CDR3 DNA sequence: TGTGCCTGGACCCCCGGGAGTTACGAGCAGTACTTC. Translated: CAWTPGSYEQYF.

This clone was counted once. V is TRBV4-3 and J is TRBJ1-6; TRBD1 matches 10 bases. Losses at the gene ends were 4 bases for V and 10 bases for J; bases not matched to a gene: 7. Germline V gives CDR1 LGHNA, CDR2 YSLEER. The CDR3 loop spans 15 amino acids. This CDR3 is CASSLLTGGESPLHF. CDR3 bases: TGCGCCAGCAGCCTCTTGACAGGGGGCGAGTCACCCCTCCACTTT.

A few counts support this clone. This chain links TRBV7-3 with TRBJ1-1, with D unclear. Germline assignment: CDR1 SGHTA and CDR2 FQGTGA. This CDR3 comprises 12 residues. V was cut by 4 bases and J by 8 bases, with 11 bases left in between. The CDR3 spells CASSSSSSEAFF. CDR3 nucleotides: TGTGCCAGCAGCTCCTCAAGCTCAGAAGCTTTCTTT.

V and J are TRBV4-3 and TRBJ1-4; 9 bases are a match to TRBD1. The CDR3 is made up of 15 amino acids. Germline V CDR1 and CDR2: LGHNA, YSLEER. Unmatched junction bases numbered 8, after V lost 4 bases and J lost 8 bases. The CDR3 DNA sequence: TGCGCCAGCAGCCCTTCGTGGGGACAGGGCGAAAAACTGTTTTTT. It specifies CASSPSWGQGEKLFF.

The CDR3 nucleotides read TGTGCCAGCACAGGGACATCAGATGGCTACACCTTC. Translating it yields CASTGTSDGYTF. This chain uses TRBV18 with TRBJ1-2; maybe TRBD1 (6 bases). CDR3 length equals 12 residues. CDR1 KGHSH and CDR2 LQKENI come from the germline V gene. The V end lost 8 bases, the J end lost 6 bases, and 13 bases lay between the germline ends.

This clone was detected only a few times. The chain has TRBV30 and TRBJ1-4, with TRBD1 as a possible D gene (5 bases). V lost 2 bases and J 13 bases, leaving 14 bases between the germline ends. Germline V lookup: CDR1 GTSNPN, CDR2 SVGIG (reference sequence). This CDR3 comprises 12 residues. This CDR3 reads CAWSLGTTSLFF. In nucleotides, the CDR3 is TGTGCCTGGAGTCTCGGGACTACTTCACTGTTTTTT.

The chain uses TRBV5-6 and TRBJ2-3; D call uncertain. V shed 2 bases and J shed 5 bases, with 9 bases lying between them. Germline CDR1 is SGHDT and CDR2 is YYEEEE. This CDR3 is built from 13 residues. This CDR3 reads CASSFAAGDTQYF. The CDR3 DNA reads TGTGCCAGCAGCTTTGCAGCAGGAGATACGCAGTATTTT.

The CDR3 DNA follows: TGTGCCAGCAGTACGACAGGGGGCGGGAACACTGAAGCTTTCTTT. Amino acids: CASSTTGGGNTEAFF. The chain couples TRBV6-6 to TRBJ1-1, with 10 positions matching TRBD1. J was trimmed by 1 base and V by 5 bases; bases with no gene match: 4. Germline CDR1 MNHNY, CDR2 SVGAGI (reference sequence). The CDR3 runs 15 residues.

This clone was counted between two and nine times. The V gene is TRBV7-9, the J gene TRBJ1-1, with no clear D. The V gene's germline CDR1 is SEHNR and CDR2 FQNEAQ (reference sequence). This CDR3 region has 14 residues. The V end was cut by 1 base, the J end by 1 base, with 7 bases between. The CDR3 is CASSLVQSNTEAFF. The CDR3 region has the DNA TGTGCCAGCAGCTTAGTCCAGTCGAACACTGAAGCTTTCTTT.

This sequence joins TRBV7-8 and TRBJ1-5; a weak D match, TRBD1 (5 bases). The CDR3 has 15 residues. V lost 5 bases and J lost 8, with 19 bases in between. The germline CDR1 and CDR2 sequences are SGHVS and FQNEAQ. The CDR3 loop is CASSVARQTREPQHF. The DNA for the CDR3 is TGTGCCAGCAGCGTGGCCCGACAGACAAGAGAGCCCCAGCATTTT.

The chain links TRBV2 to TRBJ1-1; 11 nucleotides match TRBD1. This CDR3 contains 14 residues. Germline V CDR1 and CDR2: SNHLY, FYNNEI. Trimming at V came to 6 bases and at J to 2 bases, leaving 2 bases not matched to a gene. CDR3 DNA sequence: TGTGCCAGCAGGGACAGGGGGCTAAACACTGAAGCTTTCTTT. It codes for CASRDRGLNTEAFF.

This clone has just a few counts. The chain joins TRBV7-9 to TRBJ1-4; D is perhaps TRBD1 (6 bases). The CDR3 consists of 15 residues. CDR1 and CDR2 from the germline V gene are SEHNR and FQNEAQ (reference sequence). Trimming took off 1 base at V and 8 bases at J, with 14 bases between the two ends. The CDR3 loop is CASSLVSGAREKLFF. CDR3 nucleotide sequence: TGTGCCAGCAGCTTAGTCTCAGGGGCGAGAGAAAAACTGTTTTTT.

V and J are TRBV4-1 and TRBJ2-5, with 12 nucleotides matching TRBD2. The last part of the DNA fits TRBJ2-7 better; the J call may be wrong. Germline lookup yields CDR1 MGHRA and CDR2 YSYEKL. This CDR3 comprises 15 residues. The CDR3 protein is CASSQGLAGSYEQYF. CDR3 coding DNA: TGCGCCAGCAGCCAGGGACTAGCGGGCTCCTACGAGCAGTACTTC.

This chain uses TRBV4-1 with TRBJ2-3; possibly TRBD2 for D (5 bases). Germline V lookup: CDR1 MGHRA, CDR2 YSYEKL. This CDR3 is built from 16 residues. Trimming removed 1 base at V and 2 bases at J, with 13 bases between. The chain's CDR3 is CASSQVIAGITDTQYF. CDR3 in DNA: TGCGCCAGCAGCCAAGTGATTGCGGGTATCACAGATACGCAGTATTTT.

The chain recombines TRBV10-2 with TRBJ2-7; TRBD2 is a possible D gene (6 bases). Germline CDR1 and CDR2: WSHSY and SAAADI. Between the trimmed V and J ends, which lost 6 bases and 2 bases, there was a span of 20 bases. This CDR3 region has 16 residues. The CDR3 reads CASRKNAGTQTYEQYF. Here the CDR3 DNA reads TGCGCCAGCAGGAAAAATGCCGGGACTCAAACCTACGAGCAGTACTTC.

The CDR3 region has the DNA TGTGCCAGCAGCTTGGCAGGCAACACCGGGGAGCTGTTTTTT. It translates to CASSLAGNTGELFF. The chain carries TRBV5-5 and TRBJ2-2, with D hard to call. Looked up from germline, CDR1 is SGHKS and CDR2 is YYEKEE (reference sequence). The CDR3 consists of 14 residues. Trimming removed 0 bases from V and 2 bases from J, with 5 bases in between.

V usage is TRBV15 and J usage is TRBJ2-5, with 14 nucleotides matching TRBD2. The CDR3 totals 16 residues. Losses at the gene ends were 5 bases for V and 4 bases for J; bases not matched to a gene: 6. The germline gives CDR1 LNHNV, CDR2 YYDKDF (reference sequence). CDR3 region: CATSARLAGGGETQYF. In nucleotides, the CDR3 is TGTGCCACCAGCGCGCGACTAGCGGGAGGGGGAGAGACCCAGTACTTC.